This TCR beta chain was documented in a study of cytomegalovirus exposure and HLA in healthy donors. The study's findings and limits: Association of a missense DCLRE1C variant with TCR beta V- and J-gene trimming was reported in a later analysis. Among CMV-associated TCR beta chains, most appeared HLA-restricted in a later analysis. The study flagged around 160 TCR beta chains as cytomegalovirus-associated.

Primers included in the PCR were 60 Vbeta and 13 Jbeta primers. Using immunoSEQ multiplex PCR, the repertoire was profiled, and TCRdb retains in-frame clones only, with some absent. Counted here are over 100,000 clones, 10% occurring once; the ten biggest clones make up approximately 6%. This clone was counted only a few times. The antigen is undetermined. CDR3 size: 13 residues. V gave up 6 bases and J gave up 7 bases, with 15 bases separating them. Germline CDR1 SGHNT, CDR2 YENEEA. The sequenced sample consisted of PBMCs. The chain has TRBV11-3 and TRBJ1-1, with D possibly matching TRBD1 (5 bases). The sequence was obtained from a man aged 35 to 55 in good health and CMV-seropositive. The CDR3 here is CASRPTANFEAFF. CDR3 sequence (DNA): TGTGCCAGCAGACCGACAGCTAACTTTGAAGCTTTCTTT.